The subject of this entry is one T cell receptor (beta chain). This CDR3 has 13 amino acids. After removal of 7 bases from V and 3 bases from J, the junction contained 5 bases not matched to a gene. The germline CDR1 and CDR2 sequences are MNHNS and SASEGT. Assay: immunoSEQ multiplex PCR; the TCRdb copy retains only in-frame clones and omits some. The sample carries roughly 93,000 clones, less than 95% recorded once. This entry belongs to a study of OX40 agonist ivuxolimab in advanced cancers. Study at large: At doses from 0.01 to 10 mg/kg, patients were given intravenous ivuxolimab every 2 weeks.

The V gene is TRBV6-1, the J gene TRBJ2-7, with 8 bases that match TRBD1. The clonotype was recovered from an adult with an advanced solid tumor such as melanoma, head and neck, liver or kidney cancer. The source material was CD4+ or CD8+ T cells sorted from blood, sampled in a trial of the OX40 agonist ivuxolimab. The CDR3 loop reads CASTRTGSYEQYF. As DNA, the CDR3 is TGTGCCAGCACACGGACAGGGAGCTACGAGCAGTACTTC.